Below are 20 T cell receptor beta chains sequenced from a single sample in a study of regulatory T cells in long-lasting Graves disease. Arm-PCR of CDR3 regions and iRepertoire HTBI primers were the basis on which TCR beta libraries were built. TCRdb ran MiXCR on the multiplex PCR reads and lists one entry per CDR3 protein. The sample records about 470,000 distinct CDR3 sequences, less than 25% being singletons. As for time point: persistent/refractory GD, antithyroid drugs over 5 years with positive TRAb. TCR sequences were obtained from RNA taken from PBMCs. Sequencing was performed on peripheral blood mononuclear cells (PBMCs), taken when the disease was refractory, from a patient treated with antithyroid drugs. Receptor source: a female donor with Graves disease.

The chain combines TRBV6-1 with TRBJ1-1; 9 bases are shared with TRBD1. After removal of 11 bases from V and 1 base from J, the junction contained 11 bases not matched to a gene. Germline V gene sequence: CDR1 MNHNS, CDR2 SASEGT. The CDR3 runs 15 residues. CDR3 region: CASRTGVDWNTEAFF. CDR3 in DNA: TGTGCCTCTCGGACAGGGGTTGATTGGAACACTGAAGCTTTCTTT.

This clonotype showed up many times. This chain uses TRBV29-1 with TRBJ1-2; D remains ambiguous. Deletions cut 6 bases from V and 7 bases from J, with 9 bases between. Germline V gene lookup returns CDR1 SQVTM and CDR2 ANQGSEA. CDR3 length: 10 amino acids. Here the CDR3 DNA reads TGCAGCGTCGTGGCTGGTGGCTACACCTTC. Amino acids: CSVVAGGYTF.

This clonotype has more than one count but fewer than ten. Here the CDR3 reads CASSFRGGSDTQYF. The CDR3 DNA is TGTGCCAGCAGTTTCCGGGGGGGGTCAGATACGCAGTATTTT. This rearrangement joins TRBV28 to TRBJ2-3, with 8 nucleotides matching TRBD2. Per the germline V gene, CDR1 is MDHEN and CDR2 is SYDVKM. V was pared by 3 bases and J by 4 bases, with 3 bases of the junction left unmatched. CDR3 length: 14 amino acids.

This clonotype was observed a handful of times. The CDR3 DNA is TGTGCCATCAGTGTCCCGGGAGTCCGGGGAGAGCAGTACTTC. Translating it yields CAISVPGVRGEQYF. V usage is TRBV10-3 and J usage is TRBJ2-7; D may be TRBD2 (6 bases). The CDR3 spans 14 residues. Trimming shortened V by 4 bases and J by 7 bases, and 17 bases separated the two germline ends. Germline CDR1 reads ENHRY; CDR2 reads SYGVKD.

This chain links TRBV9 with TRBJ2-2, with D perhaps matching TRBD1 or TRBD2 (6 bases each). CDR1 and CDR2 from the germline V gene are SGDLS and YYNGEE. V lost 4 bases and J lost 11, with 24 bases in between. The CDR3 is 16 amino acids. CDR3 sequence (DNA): TGTGCCAGCAGCACCGGTCCGAGCCCTGGGGGGCGCGAGCTGTTTTTT. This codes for CASSTGPSPGGRELFF.

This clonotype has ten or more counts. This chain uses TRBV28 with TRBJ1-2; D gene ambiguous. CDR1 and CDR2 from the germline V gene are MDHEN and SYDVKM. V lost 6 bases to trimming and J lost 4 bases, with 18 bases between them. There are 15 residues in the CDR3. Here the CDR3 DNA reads TGTGCCAGCAGCCCCGTTAACCTTAACTCCTATGGCTACACCTTC. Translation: CASSPVNLNSYGYTF.

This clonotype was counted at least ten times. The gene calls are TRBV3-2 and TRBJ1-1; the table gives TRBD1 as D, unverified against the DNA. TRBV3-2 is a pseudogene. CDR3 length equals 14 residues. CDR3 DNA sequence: TGTGCCAGCAGGCCGACAGGCGATAACACTGAAGCTTTCTTT. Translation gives CASRPTGDNTEAFF.

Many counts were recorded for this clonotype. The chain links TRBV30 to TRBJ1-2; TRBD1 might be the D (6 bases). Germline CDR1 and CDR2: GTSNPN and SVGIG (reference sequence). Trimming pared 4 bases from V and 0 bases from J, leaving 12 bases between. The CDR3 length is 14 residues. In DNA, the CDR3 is TGTGCCTGGAAGGGCAGGGGAGCTAACTATGGCTACACCTTC. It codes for CAWKGRGANYGYTF.

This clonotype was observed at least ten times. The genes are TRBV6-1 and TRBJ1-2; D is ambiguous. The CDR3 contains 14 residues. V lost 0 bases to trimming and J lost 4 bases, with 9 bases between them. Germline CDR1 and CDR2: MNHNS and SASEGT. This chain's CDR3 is CASSEAVDLYGYTF. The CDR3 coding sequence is TGTGCCAGCAGTGAAGCAGTAGACCTCTATGGCTACACCTTC.

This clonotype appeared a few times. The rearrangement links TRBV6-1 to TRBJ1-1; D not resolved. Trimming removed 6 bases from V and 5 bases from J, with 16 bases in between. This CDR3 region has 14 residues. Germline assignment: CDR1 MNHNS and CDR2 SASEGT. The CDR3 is CASRGRTGSTEAFF. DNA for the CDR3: TGTGCCAGCAGGGGCAGGACGGGGAGTACTGAAGCTTTCTTT.

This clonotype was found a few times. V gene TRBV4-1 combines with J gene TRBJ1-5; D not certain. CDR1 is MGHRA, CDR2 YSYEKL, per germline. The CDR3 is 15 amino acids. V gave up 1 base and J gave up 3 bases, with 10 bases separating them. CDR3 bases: TGCGCCAGCAGCCAAGTTCACGGCTCCAATCAGCCCCAGCATTTT. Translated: CASSQVHGSNQPQHF.

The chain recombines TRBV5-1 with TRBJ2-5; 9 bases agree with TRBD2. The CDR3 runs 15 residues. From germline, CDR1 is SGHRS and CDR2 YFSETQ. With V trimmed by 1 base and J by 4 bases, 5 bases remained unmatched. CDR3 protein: CASSLLAGVGETQYF. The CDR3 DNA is TGCGCCAGCAGCTTGTTAGCGGGAGTGGGAGAGACCCAGTACTTC.

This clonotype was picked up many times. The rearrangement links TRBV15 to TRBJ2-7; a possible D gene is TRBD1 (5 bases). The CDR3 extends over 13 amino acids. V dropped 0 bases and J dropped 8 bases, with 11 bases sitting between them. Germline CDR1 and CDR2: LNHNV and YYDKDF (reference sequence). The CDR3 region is CATSRDRRGQQYF. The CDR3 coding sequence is TGTGCCACCAGCAGAGATAGAAGGGGCCAGCAGTACTTC.

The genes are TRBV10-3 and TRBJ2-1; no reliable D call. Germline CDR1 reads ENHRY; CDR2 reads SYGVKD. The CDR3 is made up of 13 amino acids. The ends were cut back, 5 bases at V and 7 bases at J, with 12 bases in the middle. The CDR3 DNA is TGTGCCATCAGTACCAGAAGTGTGAATGAGCAGTTCTTC. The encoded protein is CAISTRSVNEQFF.

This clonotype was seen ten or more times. DNA of the CDR3: TGTGCCAGCAGTTTGATCGGGGGGAGAGAGACCCAGTACTTC. Its protein is CASSLIGGRETQYF. The V and J genes are TRBV27 and TRBJ2-5; the match to TRBD2 covers 7 bases. Germline V CDR1 and CDR2: MNHEY, SMNVEV (reference sequence). After removal of 3 bases from V and 4 bases from J, the junction contained 5 bases not matched to a gene. CDR3 size: 14 residues.

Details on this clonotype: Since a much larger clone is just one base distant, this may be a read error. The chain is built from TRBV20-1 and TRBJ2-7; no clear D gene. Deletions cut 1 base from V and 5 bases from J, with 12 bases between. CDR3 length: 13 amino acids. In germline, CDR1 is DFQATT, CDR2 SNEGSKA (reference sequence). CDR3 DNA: TGCAGTGCTAGAGTTCCGGAAGGGCACGAGCAGTACTTC. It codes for CSARVPEGHEQYF.

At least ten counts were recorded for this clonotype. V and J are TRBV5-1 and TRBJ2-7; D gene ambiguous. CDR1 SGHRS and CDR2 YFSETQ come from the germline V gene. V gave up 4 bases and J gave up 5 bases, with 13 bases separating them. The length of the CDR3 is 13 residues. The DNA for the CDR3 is TGCGCCAGCAGCGGGATCCAAGTTGACGAGCAGTACTTC. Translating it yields CASSGIQVDEQYF.

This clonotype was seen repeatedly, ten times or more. The CDR3 spells CASSFPGTSGTEAFF. The CDR3 DNA reads TGTGCCAGCAGTTTCCCCGGGACTTCTGGTACTGAAGCTTTCTTT. The chain links TRBV28 to TRBJ1-1; D possibly corresponds to TRBD1 (5 bases). The V end lost 3 bases, the J end lost 5 bases, and 16 bases lay between the germline ends. There are 15 residues in the CDR3. Germline values: CDR1 MDHEN, CDR2 SYDVKM.

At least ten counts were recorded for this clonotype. The CDR3 nucleotides are TGTGCCAGCAGCTCTGACAGGCGGGCCCTAGAGACCCAGTACTTC. Translated: CASSSDRRALETQYF. The rearrangement uses TRBV28 and TRBJ2-5; D is perhaps TRBD1 (6 bases). From germline, CDR1 is MDHEN and CDR2 SYDVKM. Between the trimmed V and J ends, which lost 6 bases and 4 bases, there was a span of 18 bases. The CDR3 sequence is 15 residues long.

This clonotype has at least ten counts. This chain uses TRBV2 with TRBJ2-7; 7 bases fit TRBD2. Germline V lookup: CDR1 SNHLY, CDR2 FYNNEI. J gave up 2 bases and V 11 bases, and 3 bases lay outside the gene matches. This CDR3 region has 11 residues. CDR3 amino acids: CAWGGTYEQYF. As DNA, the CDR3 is TGTGCCTGGGGGGGGACCTACGAGCAGTACTTC.